This is a list of T cell receptor beta chains from one sample in a study of identical twins. TCRdb re-derived calls from the 5' RACE reads in MiXCR, one entry per CDR3 protein. The sample gives fewer than 900,000 distinct CDR3 sequences, around a sixth of which show up once; about 12% is in the top ten. These data were likewise used in another study, on T cells expressing NK-cell markers.

Sequences were obtained from PBMCs. The origin of the receptors is a woman aged 18 to 35 in good health. Both conserved end residues are part of each CDR3. D genes are given only for firm matches. Clone size is shown for a subset of rows, as once, few, many or a class of expanded clone.

v_call: TRBV6-5; d_call: TRBD2; clone_size: many; j_call: TRBJ2-3; cdr3_nt: TGTGCCAGCAGTTACCGGGGACTAGCGGGAGCAGATACGCAGTATTTT; cdr3_aa: CASSYRGLAGADTQYF
v_call: TRBV6-5; d_call: -; clone_size: -; j_call: TRBJ1-2; cdr3_nt: TGTGCCAGCAGTTACTCGATCTACTATGGCTACACCTTC; cdr3_aa: CASSYSIYYGYTF
v_call: TRBV20-1; d_call: -; clone_size: -; j_call: TRBJ2-7; cdr3_nt: TGCAGTGCTCAATTTAGCGCCCACTCCTACGAGCAGTACTTC; cdr3_aa: CSAQFSAHSYEQYF
v_call: TRBV20-1; d_call: -; clone_size: few; j_call: TRBJ2-7; cdr3_nt: TGCAGTGCTAGACGGGTTCTGGGAGGGGGGTACGAGCAGTACTTC; cdr3_aa: CSARRVLGGGYEQYF
v_call: TRBV27; d_call: TRBD2; clone_size: few; j_call: TRBJ2-7; cdr3_nt: TGTGCCAGCAGTTTATATAGTAGCGGGGGGTCCTACGAGCAGTACTTC; cdr3_aa: CASSLYSSGGSYEQYF
v_call: TRBV20-1; d_call: TRBD1; clone_size: few; j_call: TRBJ2-3; cdr3_nt: TGCAGTGCTTGGGACAGGGGCCCAGATACGCAGTATTTT; cdr3_aa: CSAWDRGPDTQYF
v_call: TRBV11-2; d_call: TRBD2; clone_size: -; j_call: TRBJ2-5; cdr3_nt: TGTGCCAGCAGCTTAGAGCCGGGAGGTTGGGAGACCCAGTACTTC; cdr3_aa: CASSLEPGGWETQYF
v_call: TRBV5-1; d_call: TRBD1; clone_size: few; j_call: TRBJ2-6; cdr3_nt: TGCGCCAGCGGGGACAGGGGGTATCTTTCTGGGGCCAACGTCCTGACTTTC; cdr3_aa: CASGDRGYLSGANVLTF
v_call: TRBV14; d_call: TRBD2; clone_size: few; j_call: TRBJ2-7; cdr3_nt: TGTGCCAGCAGCCAAACCCAAAACCGACTAGCTTACGAGCAGTACTTC; cdr3_aa: CASSQTQNRLAYEQYF
v_call: TRBV12-5; d_call: -; clone_size: -; j_call: TRBJ2-2; cdr3_nt: TGTGCTAGTGGTTATGATCGAACGAACACCGGGGAGCTGTTTTTT; cdr3_aa: CASGYDRTNTGELFF
v_call: TRBV6-1; d_call: -; clone_size: -; j_call: TRBJ1-1; cdr3_nt: TGTGCCAGCAGTGAAGTACAGGGAGGGGGTGAAGCTTTCTTT; cdr3_aa: CASSEVQGGGEAFF
v_call: TRBV7-9; d_call: -; clone_size: few; j_call: TRBJ1-2; cdr3_nt: TGTGCCAGCAGCTTAGCTGACAGATCTTCGGGGGGCTACACCTTC; cdr3_aa: CASSLADRSSGGYTF
v_call: TRBV6-4; d_call: -; clone_size: few; j_call: TRBJ2-5; cdr3_nt: TGTGCCAGCAGTGCTCACCCTGGAGGGGAGACCCAGTACTTC; cdr3_aa: CASSAHPGGETQYF
v_call: TRBV24-1; d_call: TRBD1; clone_size: many; j_call: TRBJ2-1; cdr3_nt: TGTGCCACCAGCGGACAGGGCGAGGGGGATGAGCAGTTCTTC; cdr3_aa: CATSGQGEGDEQFF
v_call: TRBV6-1; d_call: -; clone_size: few; j_call: TRBJ2-3; cdr3_nt: TGTGCCAGCAGCGATCCCCGGCAGGGCCGGATCACAGATACGCAGTATTTT; cdr3_aa: CASSDPRQGRITDTQYF
v_call: TRBV5-1; d_call: TRBD1; clone_size: -; j_call: TRBJ2-7; cdr3_nt: TGCGCCAGTCGAGGGGGCGCCGGGCCCTACGAGCAGTACTTC; cdr3_aa: CASRGGAGPYEQYF
v_call: TRBV7-9; d_call: TRBD1; clone_size: few; j_call: TRBJ2-1; cdr3_nt: TGTGCCAGCAGCTTCCCGGGACAGGGTTTAGGGGAGCAGTTCTTC; cdr3_aa: CASSFPGQGLGEQFF
v_call: TRBV10-3; d_call: -; clone_size: -; j_call: TRBJ2-7; cdr3_nt: TGTGCCATCAGGAGGGAACCCGGGAGCTTCTACGAGCAGTACTTC; cdr3_aa: CAIRREPGSFYEQYF
v_call: TRBV29-1; d_call: TRBD1; clone_size: -; j_call: TRBJ2-7; cdr3_nt: TGCAGCGTAACCCTGACAGGGAACGAGCAGTACTTC; cdr3_aa: CSVTLTGNEQYF
v_call: TRBV29-1; d_call: TRBD1; clone_size: -; j_call: TRBJ2-7; cdr3_nt: TGCAGCGCCTCGACAGGGTACTCTTACGAGCAGTACTTC; cdr3_aa: CSASTGYSYEQYF
v_call: TRBV20-1; d_call: -; clone_size: -; j_call: TRBJ2-6; cdr3_nt: TGCAGTGCTAGTTTGGGGGCGGGCGGGGCCAACGTCCTGACTTTC; cdr3_aa: CSASLGAGGANVLTF
v_call: TRBV9; d_call: -; clone_size: -; j_call: TRBJ2-3; cdr3_nt: TGTGCCAGCTGCACTTTCACAGATACGCAGTATTTT; cdr3_aa: CASCTFTDTQYF
v_call: TRBV20-1; d_call: -; clone_size: few; j_call: TRBJ2-1; cdr3_nt: TGCAGTGTTCCTAGTTTTGAAGTAGCGCAGTTCTTC; cdr3_aa: CSVPSFEVAQFF
v_call: TRBV6-1; d_call: -; clone_size: -; j_call: TRBJ2-2; cdr3_nt: TGTGCCAGCAGTGTGGGACCAGCCACCGGGGAGCTGTTTTTT; cdr3_aa: CASSVGPATGELFF
v_call: TRBV20-1; d_call: TRBD2; clone_size: many; j_call: TRBJ2-7; cdr3_nt: TGCAGTGCTAGTGGGGGGGAGTCCTACGAGCAGTACTTC; cdr3_aa: CSASGGESYEQYF
v_call: TRBV20-1; d_call: -; clone_size: -; j_call: TRBJ1-1; cdr3_nt: TGCAGTGCTAGAAGGCTGGGGGCCGACACTGAAGCTTTCTTT; cdr3_aa: CSARRLGADTEAFF
v_call: TRBV20-1; d_call: TRBD1; clone_size: few; j_call: TRBJ2-7; cdr3_nt: TGCAGTGCAGAACCGGGACAGGGCTCCTACGAGCAGTACTTC; cdr3_aa: CSAEPGQGSYEQYF
v_call: TRBV12-3/TRBV12-4; d_call: -; clone_size: -; j_call: TRBJ2-7; cdr3_nt: TGTGCCAGCAAGAGGACAACCAACGAGCAGTACTTC; cdr3_aa: CASKRTTNEQYF
v_call: TRBV27; d_call: -; clone_size: once; j_call: TRBJ2-7; cdr3_nt: TGTGCCAGCAGTGTGAGGGCCGGCCCCACCTACGAGCAGTACTTC; cdr3_aa: CASSVRAGPTYEQYF
v_call: TRBV9; d_call: -; clone_size: few; j_call: TRBJ2-1; cdr3_nt: TGTGCCAGCAGCGTAGGGTTGGGGAGCTCCTACAATGAGCAGTTCTTC; cdr3_aa: CASSVGLGSSYNEQFF
v_call: TRBV5-5; d_call: -; clone_size: -; j_call: TRBJ2-5; cdr3_nt: TGTGCCAGCAGCCGAGACTGGGCACAAGAGACCCAGTACTTC; cdr3_aa: CASSRDWAQETQYF